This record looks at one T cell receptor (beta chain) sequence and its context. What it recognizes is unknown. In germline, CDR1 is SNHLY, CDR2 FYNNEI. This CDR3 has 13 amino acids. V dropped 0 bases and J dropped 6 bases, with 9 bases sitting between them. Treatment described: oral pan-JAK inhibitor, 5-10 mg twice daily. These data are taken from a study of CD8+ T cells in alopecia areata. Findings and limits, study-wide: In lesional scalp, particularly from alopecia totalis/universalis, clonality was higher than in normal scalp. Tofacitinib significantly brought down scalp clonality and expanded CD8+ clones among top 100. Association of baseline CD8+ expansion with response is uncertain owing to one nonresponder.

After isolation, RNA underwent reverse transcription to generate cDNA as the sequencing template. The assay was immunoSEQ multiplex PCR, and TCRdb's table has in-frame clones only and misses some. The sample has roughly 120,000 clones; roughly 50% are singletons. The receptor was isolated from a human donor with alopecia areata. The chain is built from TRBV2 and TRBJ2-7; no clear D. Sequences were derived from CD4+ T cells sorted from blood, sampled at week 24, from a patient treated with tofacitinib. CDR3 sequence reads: CASSEAWNGEQYF. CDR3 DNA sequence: TGTGCCAGCAGTGAAGCGTGGAACGGCGAGCAGTACTTC.